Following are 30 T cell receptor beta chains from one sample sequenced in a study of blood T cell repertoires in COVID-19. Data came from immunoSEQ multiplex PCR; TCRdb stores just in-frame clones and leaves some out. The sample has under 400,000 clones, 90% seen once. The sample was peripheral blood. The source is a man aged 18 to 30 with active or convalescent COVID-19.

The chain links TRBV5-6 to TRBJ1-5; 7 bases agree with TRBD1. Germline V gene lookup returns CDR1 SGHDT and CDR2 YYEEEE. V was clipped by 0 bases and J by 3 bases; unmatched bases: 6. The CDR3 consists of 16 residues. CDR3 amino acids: CASSLGEGGDNQPQHF. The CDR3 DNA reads TGTGCCAGCAGCTTGGGTGAAGGGGGCGACAATCAGCCCCAGCATTTT.

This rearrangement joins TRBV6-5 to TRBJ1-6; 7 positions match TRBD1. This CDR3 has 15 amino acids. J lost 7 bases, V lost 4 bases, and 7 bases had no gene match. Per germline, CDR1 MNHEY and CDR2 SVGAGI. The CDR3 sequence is CASSFDYRGNSPLHF. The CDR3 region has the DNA TGTGCCAGCAGTTTCGATTACAGGGGCAATTCACCCCTCCACTTT.

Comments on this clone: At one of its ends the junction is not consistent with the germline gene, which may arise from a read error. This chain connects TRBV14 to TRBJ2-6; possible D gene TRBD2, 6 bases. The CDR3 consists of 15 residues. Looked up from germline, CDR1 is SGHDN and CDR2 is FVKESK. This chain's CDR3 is CASSPRRRGANVLTF. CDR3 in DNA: TGTGCCAGCAGCCCACGACGACGCGGGGCCAACGTGCTGACTTTC.

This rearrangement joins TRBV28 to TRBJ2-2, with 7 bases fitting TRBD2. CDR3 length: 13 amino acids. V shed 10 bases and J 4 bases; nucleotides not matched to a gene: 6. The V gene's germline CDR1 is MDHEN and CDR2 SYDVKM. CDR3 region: CATRTGGTGELFF. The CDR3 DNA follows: TGTGCCACCCGCACGGGGGGCACCGGGGAGCTGTTTTTT.

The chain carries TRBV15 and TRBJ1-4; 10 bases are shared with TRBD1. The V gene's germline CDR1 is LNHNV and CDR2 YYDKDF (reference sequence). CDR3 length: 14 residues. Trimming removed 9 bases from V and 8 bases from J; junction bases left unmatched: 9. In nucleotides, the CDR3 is TGTGCCACACATAAGGGACAGGGGAGGGAAAAACTGTTTTTT. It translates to CATHKGQGREKLFF.

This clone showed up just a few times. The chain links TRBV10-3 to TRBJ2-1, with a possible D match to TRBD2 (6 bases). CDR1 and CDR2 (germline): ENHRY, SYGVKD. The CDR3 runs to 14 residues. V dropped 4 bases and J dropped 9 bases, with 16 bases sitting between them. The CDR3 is CAISVGTAGPEQFF. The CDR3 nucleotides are TGTGCCATCAGTGTCGGGACTGCCGGGCCTGAGCAGTTCTTC.

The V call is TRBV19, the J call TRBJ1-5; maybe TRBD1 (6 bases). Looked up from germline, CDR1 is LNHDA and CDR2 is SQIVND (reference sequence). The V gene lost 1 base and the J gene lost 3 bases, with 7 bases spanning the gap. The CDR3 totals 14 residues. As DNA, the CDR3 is TGTGCCAGTAGTATAGGGACAGTCAATCAGCCCCAGCATTTT. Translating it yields CASSIGTVNQPQHF.

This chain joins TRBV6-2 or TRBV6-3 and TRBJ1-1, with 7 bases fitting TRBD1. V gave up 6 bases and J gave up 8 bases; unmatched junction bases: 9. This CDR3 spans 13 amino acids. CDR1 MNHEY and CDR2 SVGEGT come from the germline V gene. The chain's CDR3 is CASSRDSYSEAFF. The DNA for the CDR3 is TGTGCCAGCAGCCGGGACAGCTATTCGGAAGCTTTCTTT.

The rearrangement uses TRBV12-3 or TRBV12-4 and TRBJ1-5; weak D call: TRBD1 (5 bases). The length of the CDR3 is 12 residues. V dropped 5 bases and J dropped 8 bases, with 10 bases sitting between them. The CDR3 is CASSPPGEPQHF. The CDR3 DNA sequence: TGTGCCAGCAGTCCCCCGGGGGAGCCCCAGCATTTT.

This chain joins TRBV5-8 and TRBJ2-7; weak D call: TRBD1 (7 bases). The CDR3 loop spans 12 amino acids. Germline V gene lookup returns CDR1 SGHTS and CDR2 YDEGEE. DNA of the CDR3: TGTGCTGTCGGGGGACAGACCTACGAGCAGTACTTC. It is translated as CAVGGQTYEQYF.

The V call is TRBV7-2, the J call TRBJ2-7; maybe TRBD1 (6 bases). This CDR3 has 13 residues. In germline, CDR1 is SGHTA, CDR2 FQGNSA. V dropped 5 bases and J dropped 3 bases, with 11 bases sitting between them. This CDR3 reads CASSNRDNYEQYF. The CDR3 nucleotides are TGTGCCAGCAGCAACCGGGACAACTACGAGCAGTACTTC.

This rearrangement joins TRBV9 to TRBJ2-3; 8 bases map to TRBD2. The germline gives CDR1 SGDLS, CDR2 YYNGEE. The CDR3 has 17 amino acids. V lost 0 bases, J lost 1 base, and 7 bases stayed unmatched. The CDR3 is CASSVVVSGVGTDTQYF. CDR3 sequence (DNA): TGTGCCAGCAGCGTAGTCGTTAGCGGGGTCGGCACAGATACGCAGTATTTT. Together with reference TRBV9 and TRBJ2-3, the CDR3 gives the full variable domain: DSGVTQTPKHLITATGQRVTLRCSPRSGDLSVYWYQQSLDQGLQFLIQYYNGEERAKGNILERFSAQQFPDLHSELNLSSLELGDSALYFCASSVVVSGVGTDTQYFGPGTRLTVL.

DNA of the CDR3: TGTGCCAGCAGCTTAGACAGAGGCACTGAAGCTTTCTTT. As protein: CASSLDRGTEAFF. The genes are TRBV11-3 and TRBJ1-1; D not certain. With 0 bases removed from V and 4 bases from J, the gap between germline ends came to 6 bases. CDR3 size: 13 residues. Germline V gives CDR1 SGHNT, CDR2 YENEEA.

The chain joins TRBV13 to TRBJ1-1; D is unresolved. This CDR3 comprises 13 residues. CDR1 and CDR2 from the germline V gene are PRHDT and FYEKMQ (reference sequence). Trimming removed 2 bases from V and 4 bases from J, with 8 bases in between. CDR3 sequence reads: CASSLLEGTEAFF. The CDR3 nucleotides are TGTGCCAGCAGCTTATTGGAGGGCACTGAAGCTTTCTTT.

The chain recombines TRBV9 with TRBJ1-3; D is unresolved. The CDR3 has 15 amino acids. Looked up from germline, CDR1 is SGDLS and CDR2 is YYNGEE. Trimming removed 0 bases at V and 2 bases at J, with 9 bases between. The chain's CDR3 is CASSVEMEPGNTIYF. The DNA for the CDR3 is TGTGCCAGCAGCGTAGAAATGGAGCCTGGAAACACCATATATTTT.

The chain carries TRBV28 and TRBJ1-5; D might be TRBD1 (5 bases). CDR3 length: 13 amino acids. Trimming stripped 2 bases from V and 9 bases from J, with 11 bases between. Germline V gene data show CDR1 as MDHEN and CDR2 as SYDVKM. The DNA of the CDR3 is TGTGCCAGCAGTTTAACGGGGGATTCGCCCCAGCATTTT. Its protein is CASSLTGDSPQHF.

The CDR3 loop is CASSETGRNQPQHF. CDR3 in DNA: TGTGCCAGCAGTGAGACAGGGAGGAATCAGCCCCAGCATTTT. The V gene is TRBV6-4, the J gene TRBJ1-5; 7 bases line up with TRBD1. This CDR3 spans 14 amino acids. Germline trimming cut 3 bases from V and 4 bases from J; bases unmatched to any gene: 3. In germline, CDR1 is MRHNA, CDR2 SNTAGT.

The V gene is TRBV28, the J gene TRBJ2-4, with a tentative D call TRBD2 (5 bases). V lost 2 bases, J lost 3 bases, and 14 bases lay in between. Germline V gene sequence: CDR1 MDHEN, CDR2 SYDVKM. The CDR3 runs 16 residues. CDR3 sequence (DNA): TGTGCCAGCAGTTTAGAGGTAATCGGGATCAAAAACATTCAGTACTTC. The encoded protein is CASSLEVIGIKNIQYF.

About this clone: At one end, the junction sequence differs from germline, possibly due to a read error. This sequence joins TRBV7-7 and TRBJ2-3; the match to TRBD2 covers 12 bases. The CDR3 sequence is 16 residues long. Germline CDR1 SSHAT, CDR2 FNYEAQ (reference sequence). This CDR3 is CASSSTLAGGLGTQYF. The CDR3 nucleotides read TGTGCTAGCAGCTCTACACTAGCGGGAGGCTTGGGGACGCAGTATTTT.

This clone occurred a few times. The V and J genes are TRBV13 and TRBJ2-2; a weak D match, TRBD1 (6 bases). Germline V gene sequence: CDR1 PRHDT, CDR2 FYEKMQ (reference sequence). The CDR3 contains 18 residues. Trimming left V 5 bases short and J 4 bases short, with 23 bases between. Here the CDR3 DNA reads TGTGCCAGCAGCGATTACATACAGGGCCTGGAGAGCACCGGGGAGCTGTTTTTT. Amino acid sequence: CASSDYIQGLESTGELFF. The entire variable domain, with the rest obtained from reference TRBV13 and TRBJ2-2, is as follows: AAGVIQSPRHLIKEKRETATLKCYPIPRHDTVYWYQQGPGQDPQFLISFYEKMQSDKGSIPDRFSAQQFSDYHSELNMSSLELGDSALYFCASSDYIQGLESTGELFFGEGSRLTVL.

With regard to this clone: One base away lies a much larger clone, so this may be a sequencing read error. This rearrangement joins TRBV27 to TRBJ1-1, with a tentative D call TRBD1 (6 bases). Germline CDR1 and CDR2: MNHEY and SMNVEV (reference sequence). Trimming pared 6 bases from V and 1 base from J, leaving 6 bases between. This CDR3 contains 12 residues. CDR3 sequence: CASSRGNTEAFF. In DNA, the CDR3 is TGTGCCAGCAGCAGGGGGAACACTGAAGCTTTCTTT.

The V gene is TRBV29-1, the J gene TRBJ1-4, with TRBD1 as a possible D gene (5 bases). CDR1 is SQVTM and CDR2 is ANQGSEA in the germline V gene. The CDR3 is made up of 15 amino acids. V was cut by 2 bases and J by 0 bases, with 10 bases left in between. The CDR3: CSVELPGATNEKLFF. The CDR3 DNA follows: TGCAGCGTTGAACTTCCGGGGGCAACTAATGAAAAACTGTTTTTT.

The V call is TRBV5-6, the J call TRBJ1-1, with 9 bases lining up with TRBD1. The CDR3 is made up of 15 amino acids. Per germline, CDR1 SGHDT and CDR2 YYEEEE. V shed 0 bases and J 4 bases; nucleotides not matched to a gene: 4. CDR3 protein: CASSLGTGVRTEAFF. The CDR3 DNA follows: TGTGCCAGCAGCTTGGGGACAGGGGTGCGCACTGAAGCTTTCTTT.

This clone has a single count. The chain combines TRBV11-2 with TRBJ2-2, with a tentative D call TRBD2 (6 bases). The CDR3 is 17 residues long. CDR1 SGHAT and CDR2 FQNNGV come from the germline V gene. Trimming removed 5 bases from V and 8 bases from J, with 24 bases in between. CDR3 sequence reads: CASSHPSSVRAWGELFF. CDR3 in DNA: TGTGCCAGCAGCCACCCATCTAGCGTCAGAGCGTGGGGGGAGCTGTTTTTT.

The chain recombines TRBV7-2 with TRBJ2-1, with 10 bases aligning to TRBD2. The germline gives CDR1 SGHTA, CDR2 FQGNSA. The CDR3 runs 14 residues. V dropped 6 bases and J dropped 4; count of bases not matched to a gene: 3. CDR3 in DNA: TGTGCCAGCAGTAGCGGGGGGACTTACAATGAGCAGTTCTTC. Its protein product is CASSSGGTYNEQFF.

CDR3: CASSLGAWTSGTGELFF. The CDR3 nucleotides are TGTGCCAGCAGCTTAGGAGCTTGGACTAGCGGCACCGGGGAGCTGTTTTTT. This chain joins TRBV11-2 and TRBJ2-2, with 10 bases matching TRBD2. The V segment lost 1 base and the J segment 4 bases; nucleotides outside the gene matches: 6. The CDR3 runs 17 residues. Per germline, CDR1 SGHAT and CDR2 FQNNGV.

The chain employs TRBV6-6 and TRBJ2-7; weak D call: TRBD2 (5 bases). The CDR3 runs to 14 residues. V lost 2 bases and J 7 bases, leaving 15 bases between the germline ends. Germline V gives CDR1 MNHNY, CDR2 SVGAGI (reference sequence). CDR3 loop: CASSYKRENGEQYF. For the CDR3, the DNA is TGTGCCAGCAGTTACAAGAGGGAGAACGGAGAGCAGTACTTC.

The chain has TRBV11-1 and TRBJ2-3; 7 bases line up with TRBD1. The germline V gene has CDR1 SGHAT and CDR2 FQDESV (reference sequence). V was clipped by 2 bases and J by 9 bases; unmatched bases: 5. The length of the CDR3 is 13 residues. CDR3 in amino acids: CASSLQGQFTQYF. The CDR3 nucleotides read TGTGCCAGCAGCTTACAGGGACAGTTCACGCAGTATTTT.

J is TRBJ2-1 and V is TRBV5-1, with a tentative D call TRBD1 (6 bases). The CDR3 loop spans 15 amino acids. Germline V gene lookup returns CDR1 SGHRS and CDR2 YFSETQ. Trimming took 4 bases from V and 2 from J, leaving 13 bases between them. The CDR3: CASSTGTQTYNEQFF. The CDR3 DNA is TGCGCCAGCAGCACAGGGACACAAACCTACAATGAGCAGTTCTTC.

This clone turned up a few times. The CDR3 nucleotides read TGTGCCAGCAGCCAATTAACCCTTAGTAGCTCCTACAATGAGCAGTTCTTC. It translates to CASSQLTLSSSYNEQFF. V usage is TRBV14 and J usage is TRBJ2-1; D gene ambiguous. The germline V gene encodes CDR1 SGHDN and CDR2 FVKESK. V was clipped by 2 bases and J by 0 bases, with 14 bases between them. This CDR3 region has 17 residues.